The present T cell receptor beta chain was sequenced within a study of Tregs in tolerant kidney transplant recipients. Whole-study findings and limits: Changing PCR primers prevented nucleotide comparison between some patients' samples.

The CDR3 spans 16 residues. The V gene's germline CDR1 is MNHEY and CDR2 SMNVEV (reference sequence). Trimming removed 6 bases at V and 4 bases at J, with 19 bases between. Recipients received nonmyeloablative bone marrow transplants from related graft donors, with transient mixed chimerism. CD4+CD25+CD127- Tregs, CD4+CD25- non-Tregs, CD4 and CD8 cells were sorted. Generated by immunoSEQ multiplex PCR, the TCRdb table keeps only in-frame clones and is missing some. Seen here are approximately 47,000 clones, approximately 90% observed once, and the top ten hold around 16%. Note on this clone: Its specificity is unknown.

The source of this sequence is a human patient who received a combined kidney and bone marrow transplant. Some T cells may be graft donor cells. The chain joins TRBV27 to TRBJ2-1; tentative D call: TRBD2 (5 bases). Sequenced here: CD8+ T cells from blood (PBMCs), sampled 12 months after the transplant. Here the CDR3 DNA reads TGTGCCAGCAGCCTCCACATCGGGCGGGTGTACAATGAGCAGTTCTTC. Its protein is CASSLHIGRVYNEQFF.